The 22 T cell receptor beta chains below were found in one sample sequenced in a study of CD8+CD57+ T cells in acquired aplastic anemia. Genomic DNA provided the template from which TCR beta VDJ and CDR3 profiles were obtained. TCRdb reprocessed the reads via MiXCR and lists one record per CDR3 protein. The data show a few hundred thousand distinct CDR3 sequences, with approximately 70% seen just once and 4% held by the top ten. The sample consisted of sorted CD4+, CD8+, or CD8+CD57+ T cells (not recorded which) from PBMCs. These receptors were obtained from a human donor in good health, serving as a control.

The gene calls are TRBV9 and TRBJ1-1; D unclear. V shed 1 base and J shed 12 bases, with 22 bases lying between them. The CDR3 is 15 residues long. Germline V gene lookup returns CDR1 SGDLS and CDR2 YYNGEE. CDR3 coding DNA: TGTGCCAGCAGCGTACGCGGCGAAACTGATACAAAACCTTTCTTT. This gives the protein CASSVRGETDTKPFF.

At least ten counts were recorded for this clonotype. The rearrangement links TRBV15 to TRBJ2-7, with D possibly being TRBD2 (5 bases). Germline values: CDR1 LNHNV, CDR2 YYDKDF (reference sequence). This CDR3 comprises 15 residues. The V end lost 0 bases, the J end lost 3 bases, and 12 bases lay between the germline ends. The CDR3 region has the DNA TGTGCCACCAGCAGAGATGCAACGGGGAGCTACGAGCAGTACTTC. Residues: CATSRDATGSYEQYF.

This clonotype was counted many times. V and J are TRBV6-5 and TRBJ2-3, with TRBD2 as a possible D gene (6 bases). CDR3 length equals 16 residues. CDR1 is MNHEY, CDR2 SVGAGI, per germline. V was cut by 2 bases and J by 6 bases, with 18 bases left in between. In nucleotides, the CDR3 is TGTGCCAGCAGTTACGGGGGACTCCTTGGTTCGGATACGCAGTATTTT. This gives the protein CASSYGGLLGSDTQYF.

The CDR3 DNA reads TGTGCCAGCAGTTTAACAGGGGCAGGGGCCAACGTCCTGACTTTC. Amino acids: CASSLTGAGANVLTF. The genes are TRBV27 and TRBJ2-6; 7 nucleotides match TRBD1. Germline V gives CDR1 MNHEY, CDR2 SMNVEV (reference sequence). With V trimmed by 2 bases and J by 4 bases, 2 bases remained unmatched. The CDR3 covers 15 residues.

As for this clonotype: The CDR3 does not close with the conserved phenylalanine or tryptophan, likely indicating a read error. Because the CDR3's place on the DNA is in doubt, the DNA is left out and the CDR3 is given as listed by TCRdb. This chain links TRBV2 with TRBJ2-5; TRBD2, the table's D call, lacks a check against the DNA. Looked up from germline, CDR1 is SNHLY and CDR2 is FYNNEI. The CDR3 spans 13 amino acids, including both terminal residues. The CDR3 protein is CATSKVAGESRTS.

This clonotype was counted ten times or more. The chain recombines TRBV7-2 with TRBJ1-4; D gene ambiguous. This CDR3 has 14 residues. Germline CDR1 is SGHTA and CDR2 is FQGNSA. Trimming left V 5 bases short and J 4 bases short, with 11 bases between. The CDR3 sequence: CASSLIGLNEKLFF. As DNA, the CDR3 is TGTGCCAGCAGCCTAATCGGACTTAATGAAAAACTGTTTTTT.

This clonotype was counted only a few times. The chain has TRBV9 and TRBJ1-4; TRBD1 agrees at 10 bases. Germline V CDR1 and CDR2: SGDLS, YYNGEE. CDR3 length: 16 amino acids. The J segment lost 7 bases and the V segment lost 0 bases, leaving 6 bases of the junction unmatched. CDR3 nucleotides: TGTGCCAGCAGCGTAGAGGGGACAGGGGTAGGTGAAAAACTGTTTTTT. Its protein product is CASSVEGTGVGEKLFF.

With respect to this clonotype: The CDR3 carries no conserved terminal phenylalanine or tryptophan, so it likely arises from a read error. No DNA is shown, since the ends of the CDR3 on it are uncertain; the CDR3 is the one TCRdb lists. The chain recombines TRBV7-2 with TRBJ2-3; the table's D call, TRBD1, was not checked against the DNA. Germline lookup yields CDR1 SGHTA and CDR2 FQGNSA. The length of the CDR3 is 13 amino acids, counting both ends. The chain's CDR3 is CASSSQGAGENHY.

This rearrangement joins TRBV11-2 to TRBJ1-2; perhaps TRBD1 as D (5 bases). Between the trimmed V and J ends, which lost 6 bases and 6 bases, there was a span of 23 bases. Germline CDR1 reads SGHAT; CDR2 reads FQNNGV. The CDR3 spans 16 residues. The CDR3 bases are TGTGCCAGCAGTCCCTCCCCTTGGGGGACTTTGAATGGCTACACCTTC. Translation gives CASSPSPWGTLNGYTF.

The chain combines TRBV7-8 with TRBJ2-5; D remains unclear. The CDR3 contains 12 residues. In germline, CDR1 is SGHVS, CDR2 FQNEAQ. The V end lost 7 bases, the J end lost 1 base, and 7 bases lay between the germline ends. CDR3 loop: CASTGIQETQYF. Written as DNA, the CDR3 is TGTGCCAGCACTGGGATCCAAGAGACCCAGTACTTC.

This clonotype was recorded at least ten times. The chain uses TRBV6-2 or TRBV6-3 and TRBJ2-5; tentative D call: TRBD2 (6 bases). The CDR3 is 15 residues long. CDR1 is MNHEY, CDR2 SVGEGT, per germline. V shed 5 bases and J shed 5 bases, with 18 bases lying between them. Here the CDR3 reads CASSTRPVAGETQYF. Written as DNA, the CDR3 is TGTGCCAGCAGTACTAGGCCAGTCGCGGGGGAGACCCAGTACTTC.

On this clonotype itself: Likely a read error: the CDR3 ends without its conserved phenylalanine or tryptophan. Because the CDR3's place on the DNA is in doubt, the DNA is left out and the CDR3 is given as listed by TCRdb. V is TRBV7-9 and J is TRBJ2-3; the listed D gene, TRBD1, was not tested against the DNA. Germline values: CDR1 SEHNR, CDR2 FQNEAQ (reference sequence). The CDR3 has 14 residues if both end residues are counted. The CDR3 reads CASSPGTARGYTFV.

Comments on this clonotype: Likely a read error: the CDR3 ends without its conserved phenylalanine or tryptophan. No DNA is shown, since the ends of the CDR3 on it are uncertain; the CDR3 is the one TCRdb lists. This chain links TRBV2 with TRBJ1-3; the tabulated D call, TRBD1, remains unverified against the DNA. Germline V lookup: CDR1 SNHLY, CDR2 FYNNEI. Including both end residues, the CDR3 is 14 amino acids long. CDR3 amino acids: CASSDVGGGSKPQH.

This clonotype was recorded at least ten times. The CDR3 DNA reads as TGTGCCAGCAGCACAACCCATGGAACTAGCACAGATACGCAGTATTTT. Translating it yields CASSTTHGTSTDTQYF. The genes are TRBV11-1 and TRBJ2-3, with D uncertain. Trimming removed 5 bases from V and 0 bases from J, with 15 bases in between. The CDR3 extends over 16 amino acids. Germline V lookup: CDR1 SGHAT, CDR2 FQDESV (reference sequence).

V and J are TRBV7-2 and TRBJ2-7; D unresolved. V was cut by 6 bases and J by 3 bases, with 9 bases left in between. The CDR3 sequence is 12 residues long. CDR1 and CDR2 (germline): SGHTA, FQGNSA. As DNA, the CDR3 is TGTGCCAGCAGTCACGACGGCTACGAGCAGTACTTC. It encodes CASSHDGYEQYF.

Remarks on this clonotype: A junction end diverges from the germline sequence, so it may reflect a read error. The chain carries TRBV10-3 and TRBJ1-2; the D is unclear. Germline CDR1 is ENHRY and CDR2 is SYGVKD. The CDR3 contains 15 residues. CDR3 nucleotide sequence: TGTGCCATCGGAACCACTAGCGGCCGGTACAATGGCCAGATCTTC. Residues: CAIGTTSGRYNGQIF.

Of note for this clonotype: The DNA is left out, because the CDR3 cannot be placed on it with certainty; the CDR3 is given as TCRdb lists it. The CDR3 sequence: CASSRPTDTYSYTFGF. The rearrangement joins TRBV19 to TRBJ1-2. Germline V CDR1 and CDR2: LNHDA, SQIVND (reference sequence). The CDR3 sequence runs 16 residues, both termini included.

As for this clonotype: The conserved final phenylalanine or tryptophan is absent from the CDR3, which likely points to a read error. The chain has TRBV7-6 and TRBJ2-7, with 8 nucleotides matching TRBD1. V dropped 0 bases and J dropped 3; count of bases not matched to a gene: 1. The CDR3 contains 14 residues. Per the germline V gene, CDR1 is SGHVS and CDR2 is FNYEAQ. The CDR3 DNA is TGTGCCAGCAGCTTAGCGGACAGGGTCTACGAGCAGTACCTC. Amino acids: CASSLADRVYEQYL.

This clonotype has a single count. The conserved phenylalanine or tryptophan normally closing the CDR3 is absent here, so this likely arose from a read error. The J gene is TRBJ1-5, the V gene TRBV10-3; perhaps TRBD1 as D (6 bases). Trimming shortened V by 6 bases and J by 13 bases, and 16 bases separated the two germline ends. The CDR3 sequence is 12 residues long. Per the germline V gene, CDR1 is ENHRY and CDR2 is SYGVKD. DNA for the CDR3: TGTGCCATCAGGGGTGGGGGGCCGGAACAGCATTCT. Translation gives CAIRGGGPEQHS.

In regard to this clonotype: The junction differs from germline at one of its ends, possibly a read error. The chain recombines TRBV7-2 with TRBJ1-4; D gene unclear. The CDR3 is made up of 14 amino acids. From germline, CDR1 is SGHTA and CDR2 FQGNSA. CDR3 loop: CASSPDSDRNEQFF. The CDR3 DNA reads as TGTGCCAGCAGCCCTGACTCGGATCGTAATGAACAGTTCTTT. The variable domain in full, with the rest retrieved from reference TRBV7-2 and TRBJ1-4, is GAGVSQSPSNKVTEKGKDVELRCDPISGHTALYWYRQSLGQGLEFLIYFQGNSAPDKSGLPSDRFSAERTGGSVSTLTIQRTQQEDSAVYLCASSPDSDRNEQFFGSGTQLSVL.

The chain employs TRBV12-3 or TRBV12-4 and TRBJ1-2; D is perhaps TRBD1 (6 bases). The CDR3 is made up of 16 amino acids. Trimming pared 3 bases from V and 4 bases from J, leaving 18 bases between. Here the CDR3 reads CASSFVGGLSGYGYTF. In DNA form, the CDR3 reads TGTGCCAGCAGTTTTGTCGGGGGGCTCTCTGGCTATGGCTACACCTTC.

The rearrangement uses TRBV12-3 or TRBV12-4 and TRBJ2-3; 7 bases agree with TRBD2. This CDR3 is built from 16 residues. V gave up 2 bases and J gave up 0 bases; unmatched junction bases: 5. The CDR3 sequence is CASSLFSGSSTDTQYF. The DNA for the CDR3 is TGTGCCAGCAGTTTATTTAGCGGGTCTAGCACAGATACGCAGTATTTT.